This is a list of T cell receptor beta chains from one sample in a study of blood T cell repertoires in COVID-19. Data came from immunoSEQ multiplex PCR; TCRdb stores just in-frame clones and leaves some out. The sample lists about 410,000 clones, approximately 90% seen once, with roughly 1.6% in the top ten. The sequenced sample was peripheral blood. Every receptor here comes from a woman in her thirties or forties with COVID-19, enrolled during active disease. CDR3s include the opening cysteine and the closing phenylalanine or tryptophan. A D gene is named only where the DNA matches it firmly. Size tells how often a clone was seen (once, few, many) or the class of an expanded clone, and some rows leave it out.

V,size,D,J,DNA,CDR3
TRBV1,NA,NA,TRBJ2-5,TGCACCAGCAGCCACCCCGGACAGCAAGAGACCCAGTACTTC,CTSSHPGQQETQYF
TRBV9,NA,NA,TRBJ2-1,TGTGCCAGCAGCGCCGAAGGGTCGACTATCCGGAGCTCCTACAATGAGCAGTTCTTC,CASSAEGSTIRSSYNEQFF
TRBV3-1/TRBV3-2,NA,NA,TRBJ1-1,TGTGCCAGCAGCCAAGATCAGGGAAGGACTGAAGCTTTCTTT,CASSQDQGRTEAFF
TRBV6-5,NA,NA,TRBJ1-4,TGTGCCACCGCAGGTTCCCAGGAAAATGAAAAACTGTTTTTT,CATAGSQENEKLFF
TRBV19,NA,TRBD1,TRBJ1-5,TGTGCCAGCCGAACTTCCGGGACAGGTTATAGCAATCAGCCCCAGCATTTT,CASRTSGTGYSNQPQHF
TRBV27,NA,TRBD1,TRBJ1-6,TGTGCCAGCAGTTTATCCGTGGGGACAGGGCGGAATTCACCCCTCCACTTT,CASSLSVGTGRNSPLHF
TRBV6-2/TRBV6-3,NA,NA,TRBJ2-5,TGTGCCAGCAGTTACCCCAGGGCGGAGACCCAGTACTTC,CASSYPRAETQYF
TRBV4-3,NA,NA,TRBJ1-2,TGCGCCAGCAGCCAAGATTTTTATCCAGGGCAGGGAGGGGGCTACACCTTC,CASSQDFYPGQGGGYTF
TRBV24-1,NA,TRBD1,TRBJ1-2,TGTGCCACCAGTTCACAGGGGAGCTATGGCTACACCTTC,CATSSQGSYGYTF
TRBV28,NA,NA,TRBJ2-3,TGTGCCAGCAGTCCGGCCGGTAGCCCGTCGGAGGGTACGCAGTATTTT,CASSPAGSPSEGTQYF
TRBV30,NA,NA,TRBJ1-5,TGTGCCTGGAGTATACCTTCAGGGGAGAGGCAGCCCCAGCATTTT,CAWSIPSGERQPQHF
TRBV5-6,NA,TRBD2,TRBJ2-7,TGTGCCAGCAGCCCAGTGATAGCGGGAGTACCACAACTCTACGAGCAGTACTTC,CASSPVIAGVPQLYEQYF
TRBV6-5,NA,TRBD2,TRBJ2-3,TGTGCCACCTCGGGACTAGCGGGAGGGGGTACGCAGTATTTT,CATSGLAGGGTQYF
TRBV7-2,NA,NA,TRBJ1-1,TGTGCCAGCAGCCCCTCCACACAGAACACTGAAGCTTTCTTT,CASSPSTQNTEAFF
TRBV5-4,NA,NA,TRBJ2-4,TGTGCCAGCAGACAGGCGGGGAACATAGCCAAAAACATTCAGTACTTC,CASRQAGNIAKNIQYF
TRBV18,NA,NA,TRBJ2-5,TGTGCCAGCTCAAAAAGCCGGGAGTTAGTAGGAGAGACCCAGTACTTC,CASSKSRELVGETQYF
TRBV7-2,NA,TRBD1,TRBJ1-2,TGTGCCAGCAGCTTCATGGACAGGCAACTCGGCTACACCTTC,CASSFMDRQLGYTF
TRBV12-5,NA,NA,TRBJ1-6,TGTGCTAGTGGTTTGGTCTCCCGGGACCTCCACTTT,CASGLVSRDLHF
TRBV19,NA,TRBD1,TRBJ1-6,TGTGCCAGTAGTGACAGGGTTTATAATTCACCCCTCCACTTT,CASSDRVYNSPLHF
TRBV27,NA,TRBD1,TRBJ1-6,TGTGCCAGCACACGGACAGGGGGGATCCACTCACCCCTCCACTTT,CASTRTGGIHSPLHF
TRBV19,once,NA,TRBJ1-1,TGTGCCAGTAGTGCTGCAGTGGCCACTGAAGCTTTCTTT,CASSAAVATEAFF
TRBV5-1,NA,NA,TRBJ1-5,TGCGCCAGCAGCTCGGGGGTTCAAGGACAGCCCCAGCATTTT,CASSSGVQGQPQHF
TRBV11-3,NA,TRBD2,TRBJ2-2,TGTGCCAGCAGCTTAGAAAAGGGGGGACTAGCGGAAAATCCCAGGAGGGACACCGGGGAGCTGTTTTTT,CASSLEKGGLAENPRRDTGELFF
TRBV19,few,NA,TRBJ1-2,TGTGCCAGTAGTCAATCGGGGGAATTAGGAGGCTACACCTTC,CASSQSGELGGYTF
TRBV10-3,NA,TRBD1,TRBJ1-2,TGTGCCAACTCGGACAGGGGAGCTAACTATGGCTACACCTTC,CANSDRGANYGYTF
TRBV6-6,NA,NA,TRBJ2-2,TGTGCCAGCAGTTCCCATCAGGCTTACACCGGGGAGCTGTTTTTT,CASSSHQAYTGELFF
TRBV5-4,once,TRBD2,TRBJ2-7,TGTGCCAGCAGCCCCCCGGGGGGGAACGAGCAGTACTTC,CASSPPGGNEQYF
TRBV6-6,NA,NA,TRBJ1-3,TGTGCCAGCGGCACAGGGAACTCTGGAAACACCATATATTTT,CASGTGNSGNTIYF
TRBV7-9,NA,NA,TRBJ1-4,TGTGCCAGCAGCTTGATAGCCGAAAAACTGTTTTTT,CASSLIAEKLFF
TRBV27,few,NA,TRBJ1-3,TGTGCCAGCAGAATAACTTACTCTGGAAACACCATATATTTT,CASRITYSGNTIYF
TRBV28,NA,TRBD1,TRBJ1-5,TGTGCCAGCAGTTACGGACAGGGGGTTATTCAGCCCCAGCATTTT,CASSYGQGVIQPQHF
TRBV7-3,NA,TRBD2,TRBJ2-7,TGTGCCAGCAGCCTAGCGGGAGGGGAGTACGAGCAGTACTTC,CASSLAGGEYEQYF
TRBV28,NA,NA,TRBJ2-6,TGTGCCAGCAGTTTGGGGGGCTCTGGGGCCAACGTCCTGACTTTC,CASSLGGSGANVLTF
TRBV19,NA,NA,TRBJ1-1,TGTGCCAGTAGTAACAATGGGCCGGTGAACACTGAAGCTTTCTTT,CASSNNGPVNTEAFF
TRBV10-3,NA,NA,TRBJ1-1,TGTGCCATCAGTGAACTAGCAATGAACACTGAAGCTTTCTTT,CAISELAMNTEAFF
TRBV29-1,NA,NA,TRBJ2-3,TGCAGCGTCGCCGGGACTAGCACAGATACGCAGTATTTT,CSVAGTSTDTQYF
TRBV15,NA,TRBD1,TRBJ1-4,TGTGCCACCAGCAGGCCAAGGGACAGGAGGAATGAAAAACTGTTTTTT,CATSRPRDRRNEKLFF
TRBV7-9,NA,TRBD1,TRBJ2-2,TGTGCCAGCAGCCGAACCGGGACAGGGTTCCGAACCGGGGAGCTGTTTTTT,CASSRTGTGFRTGELFF
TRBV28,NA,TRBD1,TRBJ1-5,TGTGCCAGCAGTCTCCGACAGGGGGCATATAGCAATCAGCCCCAGCATTTT,CASSLRQGAYSNQPQHF
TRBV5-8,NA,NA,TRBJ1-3,TGTGCCAGCAGCTTTGTATCTGGAAACACCATATATTTT,CASSFVSGNTIYF
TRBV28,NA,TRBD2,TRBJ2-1,TGTGCCAGCAGTTTATCCGGCAGCCCTTCGCGGGGGAATGAGCAGTTCTTC,CASSLSGSPSRGNEQFF
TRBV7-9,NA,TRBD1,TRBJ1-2,TGTGCCAGCAGCGGACAAGGGGGACAGGGGCCAGTCGGCTATGGCTACACCTTC,CASSGQGGQGPVGYGYTF
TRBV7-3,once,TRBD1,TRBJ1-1,TGTGCCAGCAGATCCGGGACAGGGAACACTGAAGCTTTCTTT,CASRSGTGNTEAFF
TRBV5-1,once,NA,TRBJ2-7,TGCGCCAGCAGCTTCGGAGGAGGGTTGGAGTCGTACTTC,CASSFGGGLESYF
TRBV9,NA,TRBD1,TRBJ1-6,TGTGCCAGCAGCGTAGGACAGGGGCGCAGTGACCCACCCCTCCACTTT,CASSVGQGRSDPPLHF
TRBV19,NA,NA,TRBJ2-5,TGTGCCAGTAGTATTGACAGAGAGACCCAGTACTTC,CASSIDRETQYF
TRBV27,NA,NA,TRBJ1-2,TGTGCCAGCAGTTTATCAGCAGATCTGAGGAGGGGTGGCTACACCTTC,CASSLSADLRRGGYTF
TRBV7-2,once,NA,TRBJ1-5,TGTGCCAGCAGCGTAGGGCGCAATCAGCCCCAGCATTTT,CASSVGRNQPQHF
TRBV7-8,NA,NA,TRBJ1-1,TGTGCCAGCAGCTTGACAGCGACGACCACTGAAGCTTTCTTT,CASSLTATTTEAFF
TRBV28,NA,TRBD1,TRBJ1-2,TGTGCCAGCAGCTGGGGACAGATCTATGGCTACACCTTC,CASSWGQIYGYTF
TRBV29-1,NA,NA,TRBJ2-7,TGCAGCGTGATGGACAGCTTGCTTCCCGGCGAGCAGTACTTC,CSVMDSLLPGEQYF
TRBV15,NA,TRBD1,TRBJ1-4,TGTGCCACCAGCCTCGACCGGACAGGGAGGGAAAAACTGTTTTTT,CATSLDRTGREKLFF
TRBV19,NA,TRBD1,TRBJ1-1,TGTGCCAGTAGTACAGGGGGTATTATTAACACTGAAGCTTTCTTT,CASSTGGIINTEAFF
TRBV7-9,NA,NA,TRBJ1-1,TGTGCCAGCAGCTTTGAGGGTAACACTGAAGCTTTCTTT,CASSFEGNTEAFF
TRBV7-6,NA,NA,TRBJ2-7,TGTGCCAGCAGCGAGGAAACAGGGAAACTCTCCTACGAGCAGTACTTC,CASSEETGKLSYEQYF